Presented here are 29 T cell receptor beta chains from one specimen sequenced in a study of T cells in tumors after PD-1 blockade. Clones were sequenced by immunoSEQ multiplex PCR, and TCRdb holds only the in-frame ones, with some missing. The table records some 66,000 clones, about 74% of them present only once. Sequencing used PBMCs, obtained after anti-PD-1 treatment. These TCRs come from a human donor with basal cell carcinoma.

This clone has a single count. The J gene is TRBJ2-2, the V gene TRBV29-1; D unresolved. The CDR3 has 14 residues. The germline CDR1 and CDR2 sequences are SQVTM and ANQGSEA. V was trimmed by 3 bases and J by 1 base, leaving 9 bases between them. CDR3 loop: CSVESTKNTGELFF. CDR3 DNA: TGCAGCGTTGAGTCGACAAAGAACACCGGGGAGCTGTTTTTT.

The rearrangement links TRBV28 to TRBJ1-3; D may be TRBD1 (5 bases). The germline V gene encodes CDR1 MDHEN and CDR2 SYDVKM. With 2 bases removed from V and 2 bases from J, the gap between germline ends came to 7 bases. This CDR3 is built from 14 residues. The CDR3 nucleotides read TGTGCCAGCAGTTTAAGGACAACTGGAAACACCATATATTTT. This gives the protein CASSLRTTGNTIYF.

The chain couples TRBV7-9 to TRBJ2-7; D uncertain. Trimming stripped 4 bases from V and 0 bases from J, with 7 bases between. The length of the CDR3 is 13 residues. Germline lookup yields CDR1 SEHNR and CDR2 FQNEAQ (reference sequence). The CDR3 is CASSWTDSYEQYF. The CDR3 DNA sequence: TGTGCCAGCAGCTGGACGGACTCCTACGAGCAGTACTTC.

This chain's CDR3 is CASSQGTGELFF. The CDR3 DNA is TGTGCCAGCAGCCAGGGTACCGGGGAGCTGTTTTTT. The J gene is TRBJ2-2, the V gene TRBV12-3 or TRBV12-4; tentatively, D is TRBD1 (5 bases). CDR3 length equals 12 residues. The V end lost 6 bases, the J end lost 5 bases, and 7 bases lay between the germline ends.

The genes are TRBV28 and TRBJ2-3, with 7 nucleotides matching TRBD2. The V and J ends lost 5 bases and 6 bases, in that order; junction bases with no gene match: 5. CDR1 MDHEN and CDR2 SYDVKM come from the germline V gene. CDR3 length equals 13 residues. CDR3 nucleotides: TGTGCCAGCAGTCGGGGGGTTCCCGATACGCAGTATTTT. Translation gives CASSRGVPDTQYF.

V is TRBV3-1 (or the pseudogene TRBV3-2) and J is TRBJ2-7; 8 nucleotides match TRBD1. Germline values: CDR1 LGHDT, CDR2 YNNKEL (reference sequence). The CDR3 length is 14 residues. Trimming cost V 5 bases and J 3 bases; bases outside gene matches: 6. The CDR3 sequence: CASSFGTGDYEQYF. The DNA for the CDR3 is TGTGCCAGCAGCTTCGGGACAGGCGACTACGAGCAGTACTTC.

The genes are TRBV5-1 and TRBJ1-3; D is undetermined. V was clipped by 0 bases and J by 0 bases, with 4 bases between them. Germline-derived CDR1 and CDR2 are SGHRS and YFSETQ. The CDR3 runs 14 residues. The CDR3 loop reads CASSLGGSGNTIYF. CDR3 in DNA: TGCGCCAGCAGCTTGGGGGGCTCTGGAAACACCATATATTTT. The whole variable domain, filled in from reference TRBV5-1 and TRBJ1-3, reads KAGVTQTPRYLIKTRGQQVTLSCSPISGHRSVSWYQQTPGQGLQFLFEYFSETQRNKGNFPGRFSGRQFSNSRSEMNVSTLELGDSALYLCASSLGGSGNTIYFGEGSWLTVV.

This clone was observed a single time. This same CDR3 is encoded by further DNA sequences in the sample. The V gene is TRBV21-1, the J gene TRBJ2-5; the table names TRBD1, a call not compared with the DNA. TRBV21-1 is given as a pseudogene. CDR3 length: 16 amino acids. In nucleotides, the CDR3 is TGTGCCAGCAGCAGGCGACAGGGGCCCCCACGAGAGACCCAGTACTTC. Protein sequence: CASSRRQGPPRETQYF.

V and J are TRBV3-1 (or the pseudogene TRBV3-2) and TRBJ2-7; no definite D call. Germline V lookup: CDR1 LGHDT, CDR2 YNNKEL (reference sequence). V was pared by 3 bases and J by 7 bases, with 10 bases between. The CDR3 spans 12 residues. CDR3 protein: CASSQFLREQYF. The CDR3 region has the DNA TGTGCCAGCAGCCAGTTTCTCAGGGAGCAGTACTTC.

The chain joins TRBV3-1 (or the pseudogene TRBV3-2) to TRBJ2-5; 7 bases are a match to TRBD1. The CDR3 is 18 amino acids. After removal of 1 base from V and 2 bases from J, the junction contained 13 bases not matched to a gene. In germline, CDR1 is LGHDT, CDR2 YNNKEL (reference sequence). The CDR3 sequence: CASSQVPKKTGLQETQYF. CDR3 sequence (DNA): TGTGCCAGCAGCCAAGTCCCCAAAAAGACAGGGTTACAAGAGACCCAGTACTTC.

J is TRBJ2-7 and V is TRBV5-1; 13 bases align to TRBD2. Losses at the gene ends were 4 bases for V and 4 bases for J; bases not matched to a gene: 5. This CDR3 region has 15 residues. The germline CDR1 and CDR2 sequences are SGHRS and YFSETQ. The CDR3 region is CASSLRTSGGYEQYF. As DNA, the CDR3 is TGCGCCAGCAGCCTTAGGACTAGCGGGGGTTACGAGCAGTACTTC.

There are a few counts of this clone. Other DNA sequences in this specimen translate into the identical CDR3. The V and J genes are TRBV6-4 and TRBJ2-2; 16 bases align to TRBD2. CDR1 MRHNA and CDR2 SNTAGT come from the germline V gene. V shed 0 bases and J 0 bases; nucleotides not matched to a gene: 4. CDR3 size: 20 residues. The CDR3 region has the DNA TGTGCCAGCAGTGACTCTCCGGGACTAGCGGGGGGGGCGAACACCGGGGAGCTGTTTTTT. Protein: CASSDSPGLAGGANTGELFF.

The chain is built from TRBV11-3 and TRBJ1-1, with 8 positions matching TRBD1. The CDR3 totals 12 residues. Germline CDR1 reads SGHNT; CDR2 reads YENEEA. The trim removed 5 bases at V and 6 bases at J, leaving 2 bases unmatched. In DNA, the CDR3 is TGTGCCAGCAGCCTACAGGGGGCTGAAGCTTTCTTT. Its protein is CASSLQGAEAFF.

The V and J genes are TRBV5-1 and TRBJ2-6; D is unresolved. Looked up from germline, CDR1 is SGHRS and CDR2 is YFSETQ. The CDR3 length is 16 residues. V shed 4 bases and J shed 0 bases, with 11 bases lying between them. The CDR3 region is CASSPTPGSGANVLTF. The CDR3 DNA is TGCGCCAGCAGCCCAACCCCAGGCTCTGGGGCCAACGTCCTGACTTTC.

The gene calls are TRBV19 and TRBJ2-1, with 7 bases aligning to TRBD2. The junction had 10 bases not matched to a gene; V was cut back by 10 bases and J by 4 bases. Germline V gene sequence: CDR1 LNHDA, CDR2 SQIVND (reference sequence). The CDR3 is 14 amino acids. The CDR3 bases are TGTGCCACCCATGGACTAGGGCCTTACAATGAGCAGTTCTTC. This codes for CATHGLGPYNEQFF.

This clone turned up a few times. The CDR3 is CASSGPGQGEPYEQYF. The CDR3 DNA is TGTGCCAGCAGCGGGCCGGGACAGGGAGAACCCTACGAGCAGTACTTC. V gene TRBV7-9 combines with J gene TRBJ2-7; 9 bases fit TRBD1. Germline V CDR1 and CDR2: SEHNR, FQNEAQ (reference sequence). The V segment lost 5 bases and the J segment 2 bases; nucleotides outside the gene matches: 10. The CDR3 length is 16 residues.

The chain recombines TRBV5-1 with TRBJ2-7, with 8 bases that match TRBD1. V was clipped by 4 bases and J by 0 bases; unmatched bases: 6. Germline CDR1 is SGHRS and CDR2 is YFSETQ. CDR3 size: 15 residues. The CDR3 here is CASSRTGGDSYEQYF. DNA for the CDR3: TGCGCCAGCAGCCGCACAGGGGGTGACTCCTACGAGCAGTACTTC.

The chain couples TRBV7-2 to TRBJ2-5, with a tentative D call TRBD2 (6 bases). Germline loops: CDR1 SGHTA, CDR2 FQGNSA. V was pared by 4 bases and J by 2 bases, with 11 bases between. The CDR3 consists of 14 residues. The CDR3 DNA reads TGTGCCAGCAGCTCGGGACTGAAACAAGAGACCCAGTACTTC. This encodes CASSSGLKQETQYF.

The CDR3 sequence is CASSVGQGGTYEQYF. The CDR3 region has the DNA TGCGCCAGCAGCGTTGGACAGGGGGGAACCTACGAGCAGTACTTC. The chain combines TRBV4-1 with TRBJ2-7, with TRBD1 identical over 10 bases. Germline V gives CDR1 MGHRA, CDR2 YSYEKL. The CDR3 is 15 amino acids. The ends lost 5 bases at V and 2 bases at J; junction bases unmatched: 6.

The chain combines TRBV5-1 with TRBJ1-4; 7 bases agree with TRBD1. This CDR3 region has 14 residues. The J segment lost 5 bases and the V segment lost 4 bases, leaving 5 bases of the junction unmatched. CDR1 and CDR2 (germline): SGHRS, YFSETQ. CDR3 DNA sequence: TGCGCCAGCAGCCTCGGGACAGAAAATGAAAAACTGTTTTTT. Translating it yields CASSLGTENEKLFF.

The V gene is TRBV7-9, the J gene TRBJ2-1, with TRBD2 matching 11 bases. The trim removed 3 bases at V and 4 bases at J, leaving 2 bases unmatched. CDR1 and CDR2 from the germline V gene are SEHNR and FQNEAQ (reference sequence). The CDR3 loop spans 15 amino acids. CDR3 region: CASSFWTSGYNEQFF. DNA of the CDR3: TGTGCCAGCAGCTTTTGGACTAGCGGGTACAATGAGCAGTTCTTC.

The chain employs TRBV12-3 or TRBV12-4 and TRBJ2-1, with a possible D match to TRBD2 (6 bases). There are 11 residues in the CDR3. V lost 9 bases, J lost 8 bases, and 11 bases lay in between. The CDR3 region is CASSWGDEQFF. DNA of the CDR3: TGTGCCAGTTCTTGGGGGGATGAGCAGTTCTTC.

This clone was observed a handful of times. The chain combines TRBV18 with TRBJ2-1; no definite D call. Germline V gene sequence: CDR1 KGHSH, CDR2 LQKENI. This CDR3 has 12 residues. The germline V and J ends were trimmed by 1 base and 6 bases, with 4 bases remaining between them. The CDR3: CASSPLGNEQFF. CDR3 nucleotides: TGTGCCAGCTCACCACTAGGCAATGAGCAGTTCTTC.

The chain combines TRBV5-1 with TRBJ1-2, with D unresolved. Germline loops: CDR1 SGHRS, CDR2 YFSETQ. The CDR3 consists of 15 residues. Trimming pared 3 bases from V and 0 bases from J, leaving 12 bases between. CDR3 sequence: CASSYGGQANYGYTF. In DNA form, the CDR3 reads TGCGCCAGCAGCTATGGAGGGCAGGCTAACTATGGCTACACCTTC. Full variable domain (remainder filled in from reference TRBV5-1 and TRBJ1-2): KAGVTQTPRYLIKTRGQQVTLSCSPISGHRSVSWYQQTPGQGLQFLFEYFSETQRNKGNFPGRFSGRQFSNSRSEMNVSTLELGDSALYLCASSYGGQANYGYTFGSGTRLTVV.

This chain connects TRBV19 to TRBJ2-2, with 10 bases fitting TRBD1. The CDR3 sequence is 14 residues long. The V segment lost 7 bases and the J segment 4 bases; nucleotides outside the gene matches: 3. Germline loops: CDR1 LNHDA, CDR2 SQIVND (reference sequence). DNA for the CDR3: TGTGCCAGTAAGGGACAGGGGACCACCGGGGAGCTGTTTTTT. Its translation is CASKGQGTTGELFF.

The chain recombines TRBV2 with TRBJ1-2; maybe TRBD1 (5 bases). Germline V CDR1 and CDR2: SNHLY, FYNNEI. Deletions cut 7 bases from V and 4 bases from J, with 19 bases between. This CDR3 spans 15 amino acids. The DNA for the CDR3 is TGTGCCAGCAAAGCCTGGCCAGGGATCGGCTATGGCTACACCTTC. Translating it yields CASKAWPGIGYGYTF. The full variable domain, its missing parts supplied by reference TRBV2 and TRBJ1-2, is EPEVTQTPSHQVTQMGQEVILRCVPISNHLYFYWYRQILGQKVEFLVSFYNNEISEKSEIFDDQFSVERPDGSNFTLKIRSTKLEDSAMYFCASKAWPGIGYGYTFGSGTRLTVV.

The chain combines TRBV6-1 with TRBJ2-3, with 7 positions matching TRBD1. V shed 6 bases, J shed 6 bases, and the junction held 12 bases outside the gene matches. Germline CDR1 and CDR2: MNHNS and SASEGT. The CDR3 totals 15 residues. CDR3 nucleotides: TGTGCCAGCAGCTCCTTTCGACAGGGCGGGGATACGCAGTATTTT. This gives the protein CASSSFRQGGDTQYF.

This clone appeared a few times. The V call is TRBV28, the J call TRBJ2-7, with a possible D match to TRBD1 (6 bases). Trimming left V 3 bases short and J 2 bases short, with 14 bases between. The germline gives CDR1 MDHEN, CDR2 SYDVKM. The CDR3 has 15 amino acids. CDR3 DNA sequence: TGTGCCAGCAGTTTCTCCCGGGACACCCCCTACGAGCAGTACTTC. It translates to CASSFSRDTPYEQYF.

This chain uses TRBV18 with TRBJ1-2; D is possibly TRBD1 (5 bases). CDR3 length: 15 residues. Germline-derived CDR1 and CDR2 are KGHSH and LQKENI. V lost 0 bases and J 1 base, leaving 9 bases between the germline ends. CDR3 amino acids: CASSPPTASNYGYTF. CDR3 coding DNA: TGTGCCAGCTCACCACCGACAGCGAGTAACTATGGCTACACCTTC.